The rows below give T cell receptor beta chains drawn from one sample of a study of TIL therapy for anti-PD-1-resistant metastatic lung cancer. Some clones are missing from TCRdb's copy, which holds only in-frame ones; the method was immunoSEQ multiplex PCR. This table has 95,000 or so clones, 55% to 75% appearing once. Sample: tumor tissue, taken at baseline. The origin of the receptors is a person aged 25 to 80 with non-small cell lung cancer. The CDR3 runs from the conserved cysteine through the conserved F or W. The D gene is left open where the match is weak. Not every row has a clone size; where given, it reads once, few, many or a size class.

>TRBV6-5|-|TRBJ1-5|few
TGTGCCAGCAGTTCGGGGTATAGCAATCAGCCCCAGCATTTT
CASSSGYSNQPQHF
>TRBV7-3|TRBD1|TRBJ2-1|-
TGTGCCAGCAGCTTATTACAGGGGGCAAGTGAGCAGTTCTTC
CASSLLQGASEQFF
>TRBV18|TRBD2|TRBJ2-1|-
TGTGCCAGCTCTGAGACTAGCGGGAGTAGGAATGAGCAGTTCTTC
CASSETSGSRNEQFF
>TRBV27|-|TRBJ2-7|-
TGTGCCAGCAGCCCAGGGGATCGCGAGCAGTACTTC
CASSPGDREQYF
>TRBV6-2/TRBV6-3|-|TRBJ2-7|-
TGTGCCAGCAGTTTAGGGGGGACCGGCTACGAGCAGTACTTC
CASSLGGTGYEQYF
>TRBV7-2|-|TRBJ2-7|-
TGTGCCAGCAGCCCTGTGACGGATTCCTACGAGCAGTACTTC
CASSPVTDSYEQYF
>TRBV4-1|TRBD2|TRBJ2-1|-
TGCGCCAGCAGCCAAGGCCTAGCGGGAGGATTTAGCTCCTACAATGAGCAGTTCTTC
CASSQGLAGGFSSYNEQFF
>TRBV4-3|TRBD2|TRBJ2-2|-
TGCGCCAGCAGCCAAGAGACGGGGGGGCCCGGGGAGCTGTTTTTT
CASSQETGGPGELFF
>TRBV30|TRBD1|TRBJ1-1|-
TGTGCCTGGAGTAGGGACAGGGCCCTTCCTATGAACACTGAAGCTTTCTTT
CAWSRDRALPMNTEAFF
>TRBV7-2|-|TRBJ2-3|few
TGTGCCAGCAGCTTAGGTAGCCTGGGGTCAGATACGCAGTATTTT
CASSLGSLGSDTQYF
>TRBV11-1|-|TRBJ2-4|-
TGTGCCAGCAGCTTAGTCGGGACAAACATTCAGTACTTC
CASSLVGTNIQYF
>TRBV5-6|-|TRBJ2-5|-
TGTGCCAGCAGCTTTATAAACCAAGAGACCCAGTACTTC
CASSFINQETQYF
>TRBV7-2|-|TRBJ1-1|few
TGTGCCAGCAGCTCAATCAGGTCGCCCCTGCAGGCTTTCTTT
CASSSIRSPLQAFF
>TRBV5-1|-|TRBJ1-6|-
TGCGCCAGCAGCTTAGGACCGGTTGATTCACCCCTCCACTTT
CASSLGPVDSPLHF
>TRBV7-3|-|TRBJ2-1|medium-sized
TGTGCCAGCAGCTTAGGGGGGAGCCCATATACAACTGAGCAGTTCTTC
CASSLGGSPYTTEQFF
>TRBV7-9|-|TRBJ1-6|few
TGTGCCAGCAGCCCTAGGATGGGGAATTCACCCCTCCACTTT
CASSPRMGNSPLHF
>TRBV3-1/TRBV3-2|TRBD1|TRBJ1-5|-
TGTGCCAGCAGCCAAATAGGGCCCCGGACAGGGGGAAACCGGAGCAATCAGCCCCAGCATTTT
CASSQIGPRTGGNRSNQPQHF
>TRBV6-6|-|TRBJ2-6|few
TGTGCCAGCAGTAAGACAACCCCCGGGGCCAACGTCCTGACTTTC
CASSKTTPGANVLTF